These 21 T cell receptor beta chains were all obtained from the same sample, sequenced in a study of blood T cell repertoires in COVID-19. Generated by immunoSEQ multiplex PCR, the TCRdb table keeps only in-frame clones and is missing some. The sample lists about 120,000 clones, roughly 90% occurring once. Sequencing input: peripheral blood. Receptors were obtained from a man aged 60 to 69 with COVID-19, enrolled during active disease.

The chain uses TRBV10-3 and TRBJ2-3; 7 nucleotides line up with TRBD1. The CDR3 consists of 15 residues. Germline CDR1 is ENHRY and CDR2 is SYGVKD. V lost 4 bases to trimming and J lost 3 bases; unmatched junction nucleotides: 7. CDR3: CAISGPTGTTDTQYF. CDR3 in DNA: TGTGCCATCAGTGGACCGACAGGGACAACAGATACGCAGTATTTT.

The rearrangement joins TRBV7-9 to TRBJ1-3; the match to TRBD1 covers 8 bases. This CDR3 is 19 amino acids long. After removal of 1 base from V and 2 bases from J, the junction contained 13 bases not matched to a gene. Germline V lookup: CDR1 SEHNR, CDR2 FQNEAQ (reference sequence). The CDR3 here is CASSLGGTGLQEPGNTIYF. CDR3 nucleotides: TGTGCCAGCAGCTTAGGAGGGACAGGCTTACAGGAGCCTGGAAACACCATATATTTT.

The DNA of the CDR3 is TGCAGCGTTGAAACGGGACAGGGTAATGAAAAACTGTTTTTT. Its protein product is CSVETGQGNEKLFF. V and J are TRBV29-1 and TRBJ1-4; TRBD1 matches 9 bases. The CDR3 spans 14 residues. Trimming at V came to 2 bases and at J to 4 bases, leaving 2 bases not matched to a gene. Germline V CDR1 and CDR2: SQVTM, ANQGSEA.

The V call is TRBV19, the J call TRBJ2-7; possibly TRBD2 for D (6 bases). The CDR3 has 12 residues. CDR1 and CDR2 from the germline V gene are LNHDA and SQIVND (reference sequence). V was trimmed by 3 bases and J by 9 bases, leaving 12 bases between them. The CDR3 reads CASSMKGGGQYF. The CDR3 coding sequence is TGTGCCAGTAGTATGAAGGGAGGAGGGCAGTACTTC.

Note on this clone: One end of the junction is discordant with germline, which a read error may explain. The chain couples TRBV24-1 to TRBJ2-1; maybe TRBD2 (6 bases). This CDR3 has 15 residues. Germline values: CDR1 KGHDR, CDR2 SFDVKD. This CDR3 is CATSVTRDSSNEQFF. In DNA form, the CDR3 reads TGTGCCACCAGTGTTACCCGGGACTCCTCCAATGAGCAGTTCTTC.

The chain carries TRBV5-1 and TRBJ2-3, with D tentatively TRBD1 (6 bases). This CDR3 spans 15 amino acids. Trimming left V 7 bases short and J 4 bases short, with 19 bases between. CDR1 is SGHRS and CDR2 is YFSETQ in the germline V gene. CDR3 nucleotides: TGCGCCAGCCGACCCGTCAGGGGAGAGGCAGATACGCAGTATTTT. Its protein product is CASRPVRGEADTQYF.

This clone has a single count. This CDR3 reads CASSLVIEQYF. The DNA of the CDR3 is TGTGCCAGCAGCTTAGTTATCGAGCAGTACTTC. The rearrangement uses TRBV11-2 and TRBJ2-7; D remains ambiguous. CDR3 length equals 11 residues. Between the trimmed V and J ends, which lost 1 base and 6 bases, there was a span of 4 bases. Germline CDR1 is SGHAT and CDR2 is FQNNGV.

This chain connects TRBV6-5 to TRBJ1-2; the D is unclear. Trimming shortened V by 9 bases and J by 4 bases, and 12 bases separated the two germline ends. Germline values: CDR1 MNHEY, CDR2 SVGAGI. There are 12 residues in the CDR3. CDR3 nucleotide sequence: TGTGCCAGTCAGGCACTTTCCTATGGCTACACCTTC. Encoded protein: CASQALSYGYTF.

The CDR3 loop reads CASSSTSAHYEQYF. The DNA for the CDR3 is TGTGCCAGCTCCTCGACTAGCGCGCACTACGAGCAGTACTTC. V usage is TRBV18 and J usage is TRBJ2-7; 8 bases match TRBD2. Looked up from germline, CDR1 is KGHSH and CDR2 is LQKENI. The CDR3 extends over 14 amino acids. Trimming at V came to 6 bases and at J to 3 bases, leaving 7 bases not matched to a gene.

The chain is built from TRBV7-6 and TRBJ1-4; 9 nucleotides agree with TRBD1. Germline assignment: CDR1 SGHVS and CDR2 FNYEAQ. V gave up 4 bases and J gave up 7 bases; unmatched junction bases: 4. The CDR3 has 14 amino acids. The CDR3 loop reads CASSSRQGGEKLFF. CDR3 bases: TGTGCCAGCAGCTCCCGACAGGGGGGTGAAAAACTGTTTTTT.

This clone has a single count. The rearrangement joins TRBV30 to TRBJ1-2, with unresolved D. V was trimmed by 5 bases and J by 6 bases, leaving 10 bases between them. Germline assignment: CDR1 GTSNPN and CDR2 SVGIG (reference sequence). The CDR3 runs 11 residues. CDR3 loop: CAWGRGHGYTF. The CDR3 bases are TGTGCCTGGGGGAGAGGGCATGGCTACACCTTC. The full variable domain, with the rest looked up from reference TRBV30 and TRBJ1-2, is SQTIHQWPATLVQPVGSPLSLECTVEGTSNPNLYWYRQAAGRGLQLLFYSVGIGQISSEVPQNLSASRPQDRQFILSSKKLLLSDSGFYLCAWGRGHGYTFGSGTRLTVV.

The genes are TRBV27 and TRBJ2-5, with 7 bases matching TRBD1. Losses at the gene ends were 3 bases for V and 5 bases for J; bases not matched to a gene: 6. Germline V gene sequence: CDR1 MNHEY, CDR2 SMNVEV (reference sequence). The CDR3 is 14 residues long. The CDR3 sequence: CASSFRQGFETQYF. The CDR3 DNA reads as TGTGCCAGCAGTTTCAGACAGGGTTTTGAGACCCAGTACTTC.

This chain links TRBV30 with TRBJ2-5, with 10 bases fitting TRBD1. The J segment lost 2 bases and the V segment lost 2 bases, leaving 2 bases of the junction unmatched. Germline CDR1 reads GTSNPN; CDR2 reads SVGIG (reference sequence). The CDR3 runs to 14 residues. The CDR3 DNA is TGTGCCTGGAGTCTGGACAGGGGGCAAGAGACCCAGTACTTC. Its protein product is CAWSLDRGQETQYF.

The chain combines TRBV28 with TRBJ2-1, with 11 bases aligning to TRBD2. V shed 8 bases and J 7 bases; nucleotides not matched to a gene: 7. The CDR3 contains 14 residues. Germline V CDR1 and CDR2: MDHEN, SYDVKM. CDR3: CASVTSGIINEQFF. The CDR3 DNA sequence: TGTGCCAGCGTGACTAGCGGGATCATAAATGAGCAGTTCTTC.

J is TRBJ2-1 and V is TRBV5-1; no firm D call. The germline V gene has CDR1 SGHRS and CDR2 YFSETQ. The V end lost 0 bases, the J end lost 5 bases, and 9 bases lay between the germline ends. This CDR3 is built from 14 residues. In DNA, the CDR3 is TGCGCCAGCAGCTTGGAGTTGCGGAACAATGAGCAGTTCTTC. Its protein is CASSLELRNNEQFF.

The chain links TRBV4-3 to TRBJ2-1, with 12 bases matching TRBD2. V lost 3 bases, J lost 0 bases, and 3 bases stayed unmatched. The length of the CDR3 is 17 residues. CDR1 is LGHNA, CDR2 YSLEER, per germline. The CDR3 DNA is TGCGCCAGCAGCCATTCGACTAGCGGGAGCTCCTACAATGAGCAGTTCTTC. Protein: CASSHSTSGSSYNEQFF.

This clone is a singleton in its sample. The chain carries TRBV23-1 and TRBJ2-3; 10 bases line up with TRBD2. TRBV23-1 carries the ORF label, with uncertain function. J gave up 0 bases and V 0 bases, and 12 bases lay outside the gene matches. The CDR3 runs 20 residues. The CDR3, as DNA: TGCGCCAGCAGTCAATCCACTAGCGGGATAACATGTCCTAGCACAGATACGCAGTATTTT. Protein product: CASSQSTSGITCPSTDTQYF.

The V call is TRBV4-2, the J call TRBJ2-6, with D perhaps matching TRBD2 (6 bases). The germline gives CDR1 LGHNA, CDR2 YNFKEQ. The CDR3 totals 17 residues. The ends were cut back, 3 bases at V and 9 bases at J, with 21 bases in the middle. Written as DNA, the CDR3 is TGTGCCAGCAGCCATTCACCAGGGTACTCGGAGGGCAACGTCCTGACTTTC. Translating it yields CASSHSPGYSEGNVLTF.

This chain uses TRBV12-3 or TRBV12-4 with TRBJ2-7; D is undetermined. This CDR3 is built from 12 residues. V lost 1 base and J 6 bases, leaving 7 bases between the germline ends. The CDR3 DNA reads TGTGCCAGCAGTTTAGGTAGAGGCGAGCAGTACTTC. It yields the protein CASSLGRGEQYF.

This chain uses TRBV7-9 with TRBJ2-5, with 7 bases identical to TRBD1. This CDR3 is 13 amino acids long. CDR1 is SEHNR and CDR2 is FQNEAQ in the germline V gene (reference sequence). The CDR3 DNA follows: TGTAGTGGTGGTACTTACAGGGGAGAGACCCAGTACTTC. Protein: CSGGTYRGETQYF.

The rearrangement links TRBV29-1 to TRBJ2-2, with 11 bases aligning to TRBD1. The CDR3 consists of 14 residues. The germline V gene encodes CDR1 SQVTM and CDR2 ANQGSEA. Unmatched junction bases numbered 5, after V lost 6 bases and J lost 5 bases. CDR3 bases: TGCAGCGTCCCGGGACAGGGGGTTACCGGGGAGCTGTTTTTT. It translates to CSVPGQGVTGELFF.